This TCR beta chain was found in a study of CD8+ T cells in alopecia areata. This CDR3 is built from 15 residues. The V end was cut by 2 bases, the J end by 2 bases, with 13 bases between. Germline V gene lookup returns CDR1 SEHNR and CDR2 FQNEAQ (reference sequence). Regarding this clone: Its cognate antigen is unknown.

It was cDNA, reverse transcribed from extracted RNA, that served as the sequencing template. The method was immunoSEQ multiplex PCR; TCRdb's version includes in-frame clones alone and lacks a portion of them. The sample carries around 100,000 clones, about 59% recorded once. As for treatment: oral pan-JAK inhibitor, 5-10 mg twice daily. The investigators collected lesional scalp punch biopsies and peripheral blood from alopecia areata patients. Study-wide results and caveats: On tofacitinib, scalp clonality and expanded CD8+ clones among top 100 fell significantly.

The sample consisted of CD8+ T cells sorted from blood, taken at week 24, from a patient treated with tofacitinib. The TCR comes from a human donor with alopecia areata. The genes are TRBV7-9 and TRBJ2-7, with D possibly being TRBD2 (6 bases). CDR3 coding DNA: TGTGCCAGCAGCTTACCGCGCGGGACGACCTACGAGCAGTACTTC. It specifies CASSLPRGTTYEQYF.